Shown below are 13 T cell receptor beta chains from a single sample sequenced in a study of blood T cell repertoires in COVID-19. Some clones are missing from TCRdb's copy, which holds only in-frame ones; the method was immunoSEQ multiplex PCR. The top ten clones hold about 1% of a sample with about 120,000 clones, about 90% of them seen once. Sequenced sample: peripheral blood. The receptor set was obtained from a woman aged 50 to 60 with active or convalescent COVID-19.

This clone was counted a single time. The DNA for the CDR3 is TGTGCCAGCTCACGGGTCCAGGGCCATTATGGCTACACCTTC. Protein: CASSRVQGHYGYTF. This sequence joins TRBV18 and TRBJ1-2; a possible D gene is TRBD1 (5 bases). Germline CDR1 and CDR2: KGHSH and LQKENI. This CDR3 has 14 residues. V was clipped by 4 bases and J by 5 bases, with 14 bases between them.

The chain uses TRBV10-1 and TRBJ1-5; D not certain. Trimming removed 3 bases from V and 5 bases from J, with 17 bases in between. Germline-derived CDR1 and CDR2 are WNHNN and SYGVQD (reference sequence). The CDR3 contains 16 residues. This CDR3 reads CASSDARRPFDQPQHF. The DNA of the CDR3 is TGCGCCAGCAGTGACGCAAGGAGGCCCTTCGATCAGCCCCAGCATTTT.

V and J are TRBV2 and TRBJ2-1; maybe TRBD2 (5 bases). Trimming took 6 bases from V and 6 from J, leaving 12 bases between them. The germline gives CDR1 SNHLY, CDR2 FYNNEI. CDR3 length: 13 residues. The chain's CDR3 is CASRGVEGNEQFF. The CDR3 bases are TGTGCCAGCAGGGGAGTTGAGGGCAATGAGCAGTTCTTC.

The CDR3 sequence is CASSVLYRDDYGYTF. The CDR3 DNA follows: TGTGCCAGTAGTGTCTTGTACAGGGATGACTATGGCTACACCTTC. The chain recombines TRBV19 with TRBJ1-2; D possibly corresponds to TRBD1 (6 bases). CDR3 length: 15 residues. Trimming removed 5 bases at V and 3 bases at J, with 16 bases between. The germline CDR1 and CDR2 sequences are LNHDA and SQIVND (reference sequence). Complete variable domain (other parts from reference TRBV19 and TRBJ1-2): DGGITQSPKYLFRKEGQNVTLSCEQNLNHDAMYWYRQDPGQGLRLIYYSQIVNDFQKGDIAEGYSVSREKKESFPLTVTSAQKNPTAFYLCASSVLYRDDYGYTFGSGTRLTVV.

The gene calls are TRBV9 and TRBJ2-1, with D hard to call. This CDR3 contains 15 residues. The germline CDR1 and CDR2 sequences are SGDLS and YYNGEE. V was pared by 0 bases and J by 9 bases, with 16 bases between. CDR3 amino acids: CASSVDGLSGLEQFF. The CDR3 nucleotides are TGTGCCAGCAGCGTAGATGGATTGAGTGGGCTTGAGCAGTTCTTC.

This chain joins TRBV6-6 and TRBJ1-5, with 7 bases fitting TRBD1. Looked up from germline, CDR1 is MNHNY and CDR2 is SVGAGI (reference sequence). The CDR3 contains 15 residues. The ends lost 6 bases at V and 7 bases at J; junction bases unmatched: 12. Here the CDR3 reads CASRNLGQMDQPQHF. CDR3 DNA sequence: TGTGCCAGCAGGAACCTGGGACAGATGGACCAGCCCCAGCATTTT.

This chain connects TRBV11-2 to TRBJ1-2, with D possibly matching TRBD1 (5 bases). Germline loops: CDR1 SGHAT, CDR2 FQNNGV. V lost 4 bases to trimming and J lost 8 bases, with 17 bases between them. This CDR3 contains 14 residues. The CDR3 nucleotides read TGTGCCAGCAGCTCCCAAGAGGCCGGGGGAGGCTACACCTTC. It is translated as CASSSQEAGGGYTF.

J is TRBJ1-1 and V is TRBV5-8; TRBD1 is a possible D gene (6 bases). The CDR3 sequence is 14 residues long. Germline CDR1 is SGHTS and CDR2 is YDEGEE. V lost 6 bases and J lost 4, with 16 bases in between. The CDR3 coding sequence is TGTGCCAGCACTCTACAGGGCAGCGGCACTGAAGCTTTCTTT. It encodes CASTLQGSGTEAFF.

The CDR3 DNA is TGTGCCAGCAACCCTAGCGGCGGTACGCAGTATTTT. Amino acids: CASNPSGGTQYF. V gene TRBV2 combines with J gene TRBJ2-3, with TRBD2 identical over 7 bases. Germline trimming cut 7 bases from V and 8 bases from J; bases unmatched to any gene: 6. The CDR3 is 12 amino acids. The V gene's germline CDR1 is SNHLY and CDR2 FYNNEI. Based on the CDR3 plus reference TRBV2 and TRBJ2-3, the full variable domain is EPEVTQTPSHQVTQMGQEVILRCVPISNHLYFYWYRQILGQKVEFLVSFYNNEISEKSEIFDDQFSVERPDGSNFTLKIRSTKLEDSAMYFCASNPSGGTQYFGPGTRLTVL.

The CDR3 spells CASSYRETSTDTQYF. The CDR3 DNA reads as TGTGCCAGCAGTTACAGGGAGACTAGCACAGATACGCAGTATTTT. J is TRBJ2-3 and V is TRBV6-5, with D possibly TRBD2 on 5 matching bases. This CDR3 has 15 residues. Deletions cut 2 bases from V and 0 bases from J, with 9 bases between. Germline V CDR1 and CDR2: MNHEY, SVGAGI.

V usage is TRBV6-5 and J usage is TRBJ2-3; 12 bases agree with TRBD2. This CDR3 is 14 amino acids long. Germline trimming cut 7 bases from V and 4 bases from J; bases unmatched to any gene: 3. Germline V gene lookup returns CDR1 MNHEY and CDR2 SVGAGI. CDR3: CASTSGRGADTQYF. The CDR3 DNA reads TGTGCCAGCACTAGCGGGAGGGGTGCAGATACGCAGTATTTT.

The chain is built from TRBV19 and TRBJ2-7; 13 positions agree with TRBD2. Trimming took 9 bases from V and 2 from J; bases not matched to a gene: 7. Per germline, CDR1 LNHDA and CDR2 SQIVND (reference sequence). The length of the CDR3 is 15 residues. The CDR3 coding sequence is TGTGCCAGCGGACTAGCGGGAGTTAATCCCTACGAGCAGTACTTC. Encoded protein: CASGLAGVNPYEQYF.

The chain uses TRBV27 and TRBJ2-7; 9 bases are shared with TRBD2. Germline CDR1 MNHEY, CDR2 SMNVEV (reference sequence). The V segment lost 2 bases and the J segment 4 bases; nucleotides outside the gene matches: 6. CDR3 length: 15 residues. In nucleotides, the CDR3 is TGTGCCAGCAGTTTAGGAGCGGGAGGATTTTACGAGCAGTACTTC. Translated, it gives CASSLGAGGFYEQYF.